This T cell receptor (beta chain) was identified in a study of cytomegalovirus exposure and HLA in healthy donors. Study-wide results and caveats: Common viral pathogens seemed to be connected with several of the most significant clusters, according to a later analysis. Later analysis revealed greater clonal expansion in HLA-associated TCR beta chains than in equally common others. When presence/absence was analysed, sequencing depth was taken to be roughly uniform across donors. Cytomegalovirus association was assigned to about 150 TCR beta chains.

In the case of this clone: Antigen specificity is unknown.

The CDR3 totals 13 residues. Between the trimmed V and J ends, which lost 4 bases and 4 bases, there was a span of 11 bases. The germline V gene encodes CDR1 MNHNS and CDR2 SASEGT. This PCR relied on a set of 60 Vbeta primers and 13 Jbeta primers. Method: immunoSEQ multiplex PCR; TCRdb's copy keeps in-frame clones and lacks some. The sample consists of hundreds of thousands of clones, over 65% of them appearing once. This chain links TRBV6-1 with TRBJ2-7, with D possibly matching TRBD2 (6 bases). Sequencing was carried out using PBMCs. This sequence originates from a man aged 18 to 35 in good health and CMV-seronegative. The CDR3 sequence: CASSAIGGYEQYF. The CDR3 DNA sequence: TGTGCCAGCAGTGCGATCGGGGGTTACGAGCAGTACTTC.